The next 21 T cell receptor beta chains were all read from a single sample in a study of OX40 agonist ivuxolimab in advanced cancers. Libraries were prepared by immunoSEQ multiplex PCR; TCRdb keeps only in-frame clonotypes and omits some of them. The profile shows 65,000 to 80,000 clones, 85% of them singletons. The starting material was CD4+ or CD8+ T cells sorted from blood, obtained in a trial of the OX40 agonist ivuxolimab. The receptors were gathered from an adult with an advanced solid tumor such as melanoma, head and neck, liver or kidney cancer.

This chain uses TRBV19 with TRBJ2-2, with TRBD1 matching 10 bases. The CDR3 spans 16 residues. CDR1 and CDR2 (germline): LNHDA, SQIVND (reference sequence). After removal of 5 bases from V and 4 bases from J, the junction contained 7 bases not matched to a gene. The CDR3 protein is CASSAPGQGRTGELFF. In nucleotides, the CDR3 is TGTGCCAGTAGTGCCCCGGGACAGGGGCGCACCGGGGAGCTGTTTTTT.

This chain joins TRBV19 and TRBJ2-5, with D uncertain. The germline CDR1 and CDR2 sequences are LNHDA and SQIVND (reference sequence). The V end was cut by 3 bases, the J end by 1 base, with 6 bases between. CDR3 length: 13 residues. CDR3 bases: TGTGCCAGTAGTATCGCCATCCAAGAGACCCAGTACTTC. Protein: CASSIAIQETQYF. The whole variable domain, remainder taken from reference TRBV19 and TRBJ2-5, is DGGITQSPKYLFRKEGQNVTLSCEQNLNHDAMYWYRQDPGQGLRLIYYSQIVNDFQKGDIAEGYSVSREKKESFPLTVTSAQKNPTAFYLCASSIAIQETQYFGPGTRLLVL.

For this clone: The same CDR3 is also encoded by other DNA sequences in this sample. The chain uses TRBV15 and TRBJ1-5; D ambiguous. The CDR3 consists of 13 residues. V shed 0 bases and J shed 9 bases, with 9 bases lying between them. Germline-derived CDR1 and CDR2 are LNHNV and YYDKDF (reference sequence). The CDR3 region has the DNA TGTGCCACCAGCAGAGAAGGCGAGCGGCCCCAGCATTTT. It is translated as CATSREGERPQHF.

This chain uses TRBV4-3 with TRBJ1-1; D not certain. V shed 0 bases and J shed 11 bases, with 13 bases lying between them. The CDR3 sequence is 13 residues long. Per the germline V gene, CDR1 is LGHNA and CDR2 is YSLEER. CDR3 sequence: CASSQDKWGRAFF. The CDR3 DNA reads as TGCGCCAGCAGCCAAGATAAGTGGGGTCGGGCTTTCTTT.

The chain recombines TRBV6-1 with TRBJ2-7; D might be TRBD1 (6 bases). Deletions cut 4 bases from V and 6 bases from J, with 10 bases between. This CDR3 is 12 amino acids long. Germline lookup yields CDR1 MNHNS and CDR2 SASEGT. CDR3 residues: CASSVTGLEQYF. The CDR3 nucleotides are TGTGCCAGCAGTGTGACAGGTCTCGAGCAGTACTTC.

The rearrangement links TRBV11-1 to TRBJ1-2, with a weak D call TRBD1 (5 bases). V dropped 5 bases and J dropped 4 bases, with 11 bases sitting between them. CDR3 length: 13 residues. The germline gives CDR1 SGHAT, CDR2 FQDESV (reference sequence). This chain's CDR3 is CASSEQATYGYTF. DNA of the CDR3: TGTGCCAGCAGCGAACAGGCCACCTATGGCTACACCTTC.

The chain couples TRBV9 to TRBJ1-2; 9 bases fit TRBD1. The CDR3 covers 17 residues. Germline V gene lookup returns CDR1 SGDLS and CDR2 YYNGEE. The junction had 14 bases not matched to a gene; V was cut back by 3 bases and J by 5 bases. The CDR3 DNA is TGTGCCAGCAGCGGCGACAGGGGGTTCGTAAAGCGATATGGCTACACCTTC. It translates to CASSGDRGFVKRYGYTF.

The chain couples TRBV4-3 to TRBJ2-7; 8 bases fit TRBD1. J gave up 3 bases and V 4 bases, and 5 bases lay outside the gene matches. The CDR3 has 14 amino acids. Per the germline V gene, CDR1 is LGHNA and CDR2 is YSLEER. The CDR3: CASSRGTGGYEQYF. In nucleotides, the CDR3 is TGCGCCAGCAGCCGAGGGACAGGAGGCTACGAGCAGTACTTC.

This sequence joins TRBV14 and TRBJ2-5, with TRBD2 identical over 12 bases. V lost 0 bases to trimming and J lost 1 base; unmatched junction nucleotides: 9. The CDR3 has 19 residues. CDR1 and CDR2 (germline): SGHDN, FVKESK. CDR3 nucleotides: TGTGCCAGCAGCCAAGATACACTAGCGGGGGGCGGAGCCCAAGAGACCCAGTACTTC. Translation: CASSQDTLAGGGAQETQYF. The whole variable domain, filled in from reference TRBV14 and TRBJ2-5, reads EAGVTQFPSHSVIEKGQTVTLRCDPISGHDNLYWYRRVMGKEIKFLLHFVKESKQDESGMPNNRFLAERTGGTYSTLKVQPAELEDSGVYFCASSQDTLAGGGAQETQYFGPGTRLLVL.

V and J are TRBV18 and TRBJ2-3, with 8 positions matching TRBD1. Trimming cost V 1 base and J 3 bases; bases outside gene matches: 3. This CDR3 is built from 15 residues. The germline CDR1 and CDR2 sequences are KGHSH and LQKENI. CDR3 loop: CASSPLGQGTDTQYF. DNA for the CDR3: TGTGCCAGCTCACCACTTGGACAGGGAACAGATACGCAGTATTTT.

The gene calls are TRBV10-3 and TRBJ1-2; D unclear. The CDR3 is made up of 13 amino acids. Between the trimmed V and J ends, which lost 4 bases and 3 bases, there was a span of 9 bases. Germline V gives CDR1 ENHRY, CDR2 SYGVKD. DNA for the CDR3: TGTGCCATCAGTGTGAGGGCGTACTATGGCTACACCTTC. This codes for CAISVRAYYGYTF.

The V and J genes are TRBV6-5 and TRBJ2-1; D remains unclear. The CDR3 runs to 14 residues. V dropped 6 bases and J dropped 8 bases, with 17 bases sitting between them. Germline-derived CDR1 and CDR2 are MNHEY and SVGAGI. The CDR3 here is CASRTIRLLDEQFF. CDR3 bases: TGTGCCAGCAGGACGATCAGGCTGCTAGATGAGCAGTTCTTC.

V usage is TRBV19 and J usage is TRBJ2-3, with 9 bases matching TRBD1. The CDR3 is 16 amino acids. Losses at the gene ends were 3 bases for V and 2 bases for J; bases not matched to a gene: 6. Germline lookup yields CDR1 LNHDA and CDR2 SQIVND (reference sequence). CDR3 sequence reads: CASSMSGQGYTDTQYF. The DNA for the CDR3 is TGTGCCAGTAGTATGTCGGGACAGGGATACACAGATACGCAGTATTTT.

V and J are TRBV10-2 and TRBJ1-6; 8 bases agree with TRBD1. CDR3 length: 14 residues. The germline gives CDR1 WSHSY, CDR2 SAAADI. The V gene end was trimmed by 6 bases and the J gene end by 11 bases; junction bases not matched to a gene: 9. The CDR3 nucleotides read TGCGCCAGCAGACCGGGACAGGACGGGACACCCCTCCACTTT. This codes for CASRPGQDGTPLHF.

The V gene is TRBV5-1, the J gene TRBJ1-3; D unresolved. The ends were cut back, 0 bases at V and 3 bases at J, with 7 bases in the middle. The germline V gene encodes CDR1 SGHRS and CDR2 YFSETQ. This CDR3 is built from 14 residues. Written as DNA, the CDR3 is TGCGCCAGCAGCTTGGGGGCGGATGGAAACACCATATATTTT. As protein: CASSLGADGNTIYF. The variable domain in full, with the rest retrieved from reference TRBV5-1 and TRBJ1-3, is KAGVTQTPRYLIKTRGQQVTLSCSPISGHRSVSWYQQTPGQGLQFLFEYFSETQRNKGNFPGRFSGRQFSNSRSEMNVSTLELGDSALYLCASSLGADGNTIYFGEGSWLTVV.

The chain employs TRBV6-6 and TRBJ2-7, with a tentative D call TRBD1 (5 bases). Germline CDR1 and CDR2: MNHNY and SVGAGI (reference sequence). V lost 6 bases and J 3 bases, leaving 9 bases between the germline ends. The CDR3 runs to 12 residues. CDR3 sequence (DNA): TGTGCCAGCAGCCCAACAGGCTACGAGCAGTACTTC. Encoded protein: CASSPTGYEQYF.

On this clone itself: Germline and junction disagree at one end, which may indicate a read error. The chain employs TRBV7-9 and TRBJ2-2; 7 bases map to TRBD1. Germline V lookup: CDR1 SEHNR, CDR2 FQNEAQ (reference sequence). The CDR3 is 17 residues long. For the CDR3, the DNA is TGTGCCAGCAGTTTAGCTCGGGACAGTTATAACACCGGGGAGCTGTTTTTT. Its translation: CASSLARDSYNTGELFF.

This CDR3 reads CASSSPVTNEKLFF. The CDR3 region has the DNA TGTGCCAGCAGTTCTCCTGTGACTAATGAAAAACTGTTTTTT. The chain recombines TRBV28 with TRBJ1-4, with D unresolved. CDR3 length: 14 residues. V was clipped by 4 bases and J by 2 bases, with 8 bases between them. The germline CDR1 and CDR2 sequences are MDHEN and SYDVKM.

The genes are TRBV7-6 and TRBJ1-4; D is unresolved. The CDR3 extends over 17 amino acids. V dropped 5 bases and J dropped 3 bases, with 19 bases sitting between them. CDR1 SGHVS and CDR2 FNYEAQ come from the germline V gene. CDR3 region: CASSPLQWYTANEKLFF. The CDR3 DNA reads TGTGCCAGCAGCCCCCTACAGTGGTACACCGCTAATGAAAAACTGTTTTTT.

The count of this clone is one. The CDR3 DNA reads TGTGCCAGTAAGGGCGGGGCAACTAATGAAAAACTGTTTTTT. Protein: CASKGGATNEKLFF. This chain links TRBV19 with TRBJ1-4; no clear D. Germline assignment: CDR1 LNHDA and CDR2 SQIVND (reference sequence). This CDR3 spans 14 amino acids. V lost 7 bases and J lost 0, with 9 bases in between.

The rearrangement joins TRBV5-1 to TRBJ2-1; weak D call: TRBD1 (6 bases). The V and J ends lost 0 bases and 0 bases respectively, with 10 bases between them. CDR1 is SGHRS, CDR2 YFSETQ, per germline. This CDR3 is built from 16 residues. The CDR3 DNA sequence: TGCGCCAGCAGCTTGGTTGGGGGCGCCTCCTACAATGAGCAGTTCTTC. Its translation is CASSLVGGASYNEQFF.